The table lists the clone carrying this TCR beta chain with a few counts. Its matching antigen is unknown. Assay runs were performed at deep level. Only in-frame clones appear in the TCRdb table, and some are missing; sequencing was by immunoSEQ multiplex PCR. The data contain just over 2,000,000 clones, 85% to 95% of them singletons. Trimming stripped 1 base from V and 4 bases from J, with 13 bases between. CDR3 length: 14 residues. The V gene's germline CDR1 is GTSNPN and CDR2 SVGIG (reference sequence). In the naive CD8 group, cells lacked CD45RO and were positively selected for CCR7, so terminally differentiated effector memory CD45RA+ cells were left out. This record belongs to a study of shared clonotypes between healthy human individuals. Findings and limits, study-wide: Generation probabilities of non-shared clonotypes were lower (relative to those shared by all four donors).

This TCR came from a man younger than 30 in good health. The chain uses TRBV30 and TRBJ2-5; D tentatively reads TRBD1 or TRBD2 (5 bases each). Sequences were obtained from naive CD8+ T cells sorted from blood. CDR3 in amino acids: CAWSGGERLETQYF. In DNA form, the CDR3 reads TGTGCCTGGAGTGGAGGGGAGAGGTTAGAGACCCAGTACTTC.